The clone carrying this T cell receptor (beta chain) came up many times. This specimen comes from a study of T cells in Graves' hyperthyroidism and ophthalmopathy. TCR beta CDR3 region amplification was performed from RNA transcripts. With the HTBI primer set, the TCR CDR3 went through a first round of RT-PCR. Each CDR3 protein is one row after TCRdb ran MiXCR on the multiplex PCR reads. The sample shows around 420,000 distinct CDR3 sequences, 15% to 18% of them seen only once. J was trimmed by 4 bases and V by 4 bases; bases with no gene match: 9. This CDR3 contains 14 residues. Per germline, CDR1 DFQATT and CDR2 SNEGSKA (reference sequence).

The sequencing sample was made of blood. V is TRBV20-1 and J is TRBJ2-7; TRBD1 aligns across 8 bases. The receptor was derived from a woman between 18 and 30 years old with Graves' hyperthyroidism. The CDR3 loop is CSATPGQGLYEQYF. For the CDR3, the DNA is TGCAGTGCTACCCCCGGACAGGGACTGTACGAGCAGTACTTC.